Included here is one T cell receptor (beta chain) sequence, with context. The record originates from a study of T cell responses to AZD1222 COVID-19 vaccine. Clones were sequenced by immunoSEQ multiplex PCR, and TCRdb holds only the in-frame ones, with some missing. Counted here are 94,000 or so clones, roughly nine tenths occurring once; the ten biggest clones make up around 1.5%. V lost 4 bases, J lost 5 bases, and 11 bases stayed unmatched. The CDR3 totals 16 residues. Germline V gene sequence: CDR1 KGHDR, CDR2 SFDVKD. The source is an adult in good health. The chain carries TRBV24-1 and TRBJ2-5; 8 bases agree with TRBD1. This specimen consisted of peripheral blood, obtained on day 0 of AZD1222 vaccination. CDR3 sequence: CATSDLGQENSETQYF. For the CDR3, the DNA is TGTGCCACCAGTGACTTGGGACAGGAGAATTCGGAGACCCAGTACTTC.